What follows are 8 T cell receptor beta chains derived from one specimen sequenced in a study of OX40 agonist ivuxolimab in advanced cancers. The library was produced with the immunoSEQ multiplex PCR assay. Not all clones reach the TCRdb copy of this immuneACCESS table, which keeps in-frame sequences only. Checked studies attribute under half of the gap to unresolved V genes and leave the rest unexplained. The sample records about 61,000 clones, approximately 90% of which are singletons. The top ten clones comprise approximately 23% of the sample. This sample comprised CD4+ or CD8+ T cells sorted from blood, obtained in a trial of the OX40 agonist ivuxolimab. These receptors were collected from an adult with an advanced solid tumor such as melanoma, head and neck, liver or kidney cancer.

This rearrangement joins TRBV30 to TRBJ1-5; D is unresolved. Germline-derived CDR1 and CDR2 are GTSNPN and SVGIG (reference sequence). The CDR3 has 14 amino acids. Trimming left V 0 bases short and J 3 bases short, with 9 bases between. The CDR3 reads CAWSVPGYNQPQHF. The CDR3 DNA reads TGTGCCTGGAGTGTACCGGGTTACAATCAGCCCCAGCATTTT.

The rearrangement joins TRBV6-1 to TRBJ1-2; D unclear. CDR3 length: 13 amino acids. Germline V lookup: CDR1 MNHNS, CDR2 SASEGT. Trimming shortened V by 2 bases and J by 1 base, and 5 bases separated the two germline ends. CDR3 nucleotide sequence: TGTGCCAGCAGTGAATGGGATAACTATGGCTACACCTTC. It yields the protein CASSEWDNYGYTF.

The rearrangement uses TRBV20-1 and TRBJ2-7; D gene unclear. Germline CDR1 and CDR2: DFQATT and SNEGSKA (reference sequence). Trimming left V 3 bases short and J 6 bases short, with 9 bases between. CDR3 length: 11 residues. CDR3 loop: CSARKGSEQYF. CDR3 DNA sequence: TGCAGTGCTAGGAAGGGATCCGAGCAGTACTTC.

The chain carries TRBV5-4 and TRBJ2-1; D possibly corresponds to TRBD1 (6 bases). The V end lost 4 bases, the J end lost 0 bases, and 14 bases lay between the germline ends. This CDR3 region has 16 residues. Germline V lookup: CDR1 SGHNT, CDR2 YYREEE (reference sequence). The CDR3 DNA follows: TGTGCCAGCAGCCCTTATAGGGGGACCTCCTACAATGAGCAGTTCTTC. Encoded protein: CASSPYRGTSYNEQFF.

This clone showed up just a few times. Additional DNA sequences in this sample encode the identical CDR3. The chain carries TRBV30 and TRBJ1-1; maybe TRBD1 (5 bases). Germline V gene data show CDR1 as GTSNPN and CDR2 as SVGIG (reference sequence). This CDR3 is built from 11 residues. V lost 3 bases and J lost 5, with 7 bases in between. CDR3 nucleotide sequence: TGTGCCTGGAGCCGGGGGACTGAAGCTTTCTTT. Protein sequence: CAWSRGTEAFF.

The chain couples TRBV30 to TRBJ1-5; 8 nucleotides line up with TRBD1. CDR3 size: 15 residues. V lost 1 base and J lost 2; bases outside the gene matches: 4. In germline, CDR1 is GTSNPN, CDR2 SVGIG (reference sequence). This chain's CDR3 is CAWSDQGAGNQPQHF. The CDR3 coding sequence is TGTGCCTGGAGTGACCAGGGGGCTGGCAATCAGCCCCAGCATTTT.

This chain connects TRBV28 to TRBJ2-7; 11 bases agree with TRBD1. Germline V gene data show CDR1 as MDHEN and CDR2 as SYDVKM. The junction had 9 bases not matched to a gene; V was cut back by 5 bases and J by 6 bases. This CDR3 is built from 15 residues. The CDR3 is CASSPLDRGRPEQYF. The CDR3 nucleotides are TGTGCCAGCAGTCCCTTGGACAGGGGGCGCCCCGAGCAGTACTTC.

The chain links TRBV27 to TRBJ2-1, with 7 bases identical to TRBD2. This CDR3 is 14 amino acids long. CDR1 MNHEY and CDR2 SMNVEV come from the germline V gene (reference sequence). The V segment lost 8 bases and the J segment 5 bases; nucleotides outside the gene matches: 9. The CDR3 DNA sequence: TGTGCCAGCCGTAAGGGAGGGGTTAACAATGAGCAGTTCTTC. This codes for CASRKGGVNNEQFF.